This record concerns one T cell receptor (beta chain) sequence. This specimen belongs to a study of cytomegalovirus exposure and HLA in healthy donors. Amplification used 60 Vbeta primers and 13 Jbeta primers. Assay used: immunoSEQ multiplex PCR; TCRdb lists only in-frame clones, some missing. The data hold over 150,000 clones, with about 63% observed a single time. Sequencing was carried out using PBMCs. The receptor comes from a woman in her thirties or forties in good health and CMV-seropositive.

In nucleotides, the CDR3 is TGCGCCAGCAGCTTCGGGACAGGGGTAGGCGAGCAGTACTTC. This translates into CASSFGTGVGEQYF. V usage is TRBV5-1 and J usage is TRBJ2-7, with 10 nucleotides matching TRBD1. The germline V gene has CDR1 SGHRS and CDR2 YFSETQ. This CDR3 contains 14 residues. The V gene end was trimmed by 2 bases and the J gene end by 6 bases; junction bases not matched to a gene: 5.